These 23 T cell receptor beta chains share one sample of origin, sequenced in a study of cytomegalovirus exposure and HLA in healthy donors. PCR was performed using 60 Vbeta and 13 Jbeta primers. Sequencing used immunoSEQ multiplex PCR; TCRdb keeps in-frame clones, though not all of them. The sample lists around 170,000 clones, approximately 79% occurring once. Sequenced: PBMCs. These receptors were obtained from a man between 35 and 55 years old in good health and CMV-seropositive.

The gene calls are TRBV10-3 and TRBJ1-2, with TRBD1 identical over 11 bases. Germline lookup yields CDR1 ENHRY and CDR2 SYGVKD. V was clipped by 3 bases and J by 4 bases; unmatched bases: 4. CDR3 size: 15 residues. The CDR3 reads CAISERGTGGYGYTF. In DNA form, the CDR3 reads TGTGCCATCAGTGAAAGGGGGACAGGGGGCTATGGCTACACCTTC.

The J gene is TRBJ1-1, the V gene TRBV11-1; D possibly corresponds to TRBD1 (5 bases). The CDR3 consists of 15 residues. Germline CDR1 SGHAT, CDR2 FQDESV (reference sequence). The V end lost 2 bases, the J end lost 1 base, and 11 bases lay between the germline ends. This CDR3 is CASSLFWGTNTEAFF. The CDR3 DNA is TGTGCCAGCAGCTTATTCTGGGGCACGAACACTGAAGCTTTCTTT.

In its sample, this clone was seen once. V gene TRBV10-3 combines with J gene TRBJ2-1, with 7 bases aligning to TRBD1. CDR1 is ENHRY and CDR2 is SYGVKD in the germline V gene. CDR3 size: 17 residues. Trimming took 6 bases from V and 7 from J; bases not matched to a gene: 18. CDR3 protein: CAISTPPGQLPGNEQFF. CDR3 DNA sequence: TGTGCCATCAGCACCCCCCCGGGACAGCTACCGGGGAATGAGCAGTTCTTC.

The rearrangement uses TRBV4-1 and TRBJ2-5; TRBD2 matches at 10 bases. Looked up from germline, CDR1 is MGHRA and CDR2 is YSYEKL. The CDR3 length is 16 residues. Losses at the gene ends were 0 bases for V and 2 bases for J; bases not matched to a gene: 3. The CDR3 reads CASSQDSAGGQETQYF. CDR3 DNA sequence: TGCGCCAGCAGCCAAGATTCAGCGGGGGGGCAAGAGACCCAGTACTTC.

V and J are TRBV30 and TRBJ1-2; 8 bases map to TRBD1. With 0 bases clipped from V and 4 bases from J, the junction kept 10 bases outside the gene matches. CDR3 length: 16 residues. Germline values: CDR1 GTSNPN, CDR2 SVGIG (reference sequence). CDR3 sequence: CAWSVLGQGFGYGYTF. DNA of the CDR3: TGTGCCTGGAGTGTACTAGGACAGGGATTCGGCTATGGCTACACCTTC.

DNA for the CDR3: TGTGCCAGCTCACCACAACAGGGCCACAATGAGCAGTTCTTC. It translates to CASSPQQGHNEQFF. The V gene is TRBV18, the J gene TRBJ2-1; the D gene is possibly TRBD1 (6 bases). Trimming cost V 1 base and J 5 bases, with 9 bases left between them. This CDR3 has 14 residues. The V gene's germline CDR1 is KGHSH and CDR2 LQKENI.

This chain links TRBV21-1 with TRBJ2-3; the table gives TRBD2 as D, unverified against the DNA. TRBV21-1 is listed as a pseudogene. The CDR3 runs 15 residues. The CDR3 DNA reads TGTGCCAGTGACTTGGGACTCCCTAGCACAGATACGCAGTATTTT. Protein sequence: CASDLGLPSTDTQYF.

CDR3 DNA: TGCGCCAGCAGCCAGGGACAAGCAGTCTCCTACGAGCAGTACTTC. Amino acids: CASSQGQAVSYEQYF. This sequence joins TRBV4-1 and TRBJ2-7, with a possible D match to TRBD1 (6 bases). Trimming removed 3 bases at V and 0 bases at J, with 12 bases between. The CDR3 spans 15 residues. Germline V lookup: CDR1 MGHRA, CDR2 YSYEKL.

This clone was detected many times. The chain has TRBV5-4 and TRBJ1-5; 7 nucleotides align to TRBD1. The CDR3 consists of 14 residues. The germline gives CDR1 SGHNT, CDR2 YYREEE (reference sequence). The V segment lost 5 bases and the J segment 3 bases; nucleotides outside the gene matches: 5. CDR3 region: CASSSQGVNQPQHF. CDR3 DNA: TGTGCCAGCAGTTCGCAGGGGGTCAATCAGCCCCAGCATTTT.

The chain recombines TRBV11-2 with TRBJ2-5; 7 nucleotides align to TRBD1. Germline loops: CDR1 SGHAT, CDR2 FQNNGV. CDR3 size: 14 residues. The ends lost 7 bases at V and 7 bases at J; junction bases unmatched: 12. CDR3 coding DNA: TGTGCCAGCACAGGGGGACCTGCCTTGGGGACCCAGTACTTC. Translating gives CASTGGPALGTQYF.

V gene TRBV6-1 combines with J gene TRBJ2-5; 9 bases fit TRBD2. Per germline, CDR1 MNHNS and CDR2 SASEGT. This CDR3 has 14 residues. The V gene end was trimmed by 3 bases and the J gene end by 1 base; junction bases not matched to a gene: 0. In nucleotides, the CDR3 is TGTGCCAGCAGTGATAGCGGGGGCCAAGAGACCCAGTACTTC. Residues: CASSDSGGQETQYF.

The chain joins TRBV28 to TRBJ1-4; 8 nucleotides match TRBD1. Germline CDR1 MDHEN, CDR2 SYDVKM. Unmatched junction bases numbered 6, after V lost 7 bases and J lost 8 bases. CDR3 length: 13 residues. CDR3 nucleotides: TGTGCCAGCATCGGGACAGGCGTGGAAAAACTGTTTTTT. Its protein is CASIGTGVEKLFF.

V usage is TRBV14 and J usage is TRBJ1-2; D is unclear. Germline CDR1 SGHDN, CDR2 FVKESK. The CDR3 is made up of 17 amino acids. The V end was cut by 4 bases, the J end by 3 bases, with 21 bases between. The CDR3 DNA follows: TGTGCCAGCAGCCTACACCGCCTCAACGGGGTGCACTATGGCTACACCTTC. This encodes CASSLHRLNGVHYGYTF.

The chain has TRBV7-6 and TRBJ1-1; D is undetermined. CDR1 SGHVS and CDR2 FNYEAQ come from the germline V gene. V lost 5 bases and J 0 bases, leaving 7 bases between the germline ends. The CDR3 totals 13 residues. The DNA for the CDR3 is TGTGCCAGCAGCCGAGGTTTGAACACTGAAGCTTTCTTT. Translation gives CASSRGLNTEAFF.

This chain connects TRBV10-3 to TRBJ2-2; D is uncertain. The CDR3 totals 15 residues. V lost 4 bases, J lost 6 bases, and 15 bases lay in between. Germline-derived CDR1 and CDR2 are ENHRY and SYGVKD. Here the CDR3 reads CAISVNSPFPGELFF. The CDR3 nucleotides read TGTGCCATCAGTGTAAACAGCCCTTTCCCCGGGGAGCTGTTTTTT.

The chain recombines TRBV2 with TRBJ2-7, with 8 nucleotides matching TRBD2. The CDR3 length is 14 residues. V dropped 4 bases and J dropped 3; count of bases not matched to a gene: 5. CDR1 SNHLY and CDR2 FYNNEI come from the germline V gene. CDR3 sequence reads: CASSGAGGNYEQYF. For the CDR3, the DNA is TGTGCCAGCAGTGGTGCGGGGGGAAACTACGAGCAGTACTTC.

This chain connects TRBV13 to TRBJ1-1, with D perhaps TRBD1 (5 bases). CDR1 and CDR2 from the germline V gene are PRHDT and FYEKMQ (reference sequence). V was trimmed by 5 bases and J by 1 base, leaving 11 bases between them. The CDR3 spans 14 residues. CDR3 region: CASSGRVTNTEAFF. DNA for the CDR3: TGTGCCAGCAGCGGCAGGGTTACGAACACTGAAGCTTTCTTT.

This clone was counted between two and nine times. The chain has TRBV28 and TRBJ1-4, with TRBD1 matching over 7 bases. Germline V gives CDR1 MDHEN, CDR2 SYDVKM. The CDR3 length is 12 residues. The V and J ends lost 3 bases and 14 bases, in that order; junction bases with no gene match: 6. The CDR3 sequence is CASSFDRVTLFF. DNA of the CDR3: TGTGCCAGCAGTTTTGACAGGGTTACGCTGTTTTTT.

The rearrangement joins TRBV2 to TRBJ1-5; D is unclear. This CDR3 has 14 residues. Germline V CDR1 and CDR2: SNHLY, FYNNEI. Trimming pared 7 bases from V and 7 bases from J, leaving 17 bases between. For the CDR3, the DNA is TGTGCCAGCAACCGTCCGGGGATAGGGCAGCCCCAGCATTTT. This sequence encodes CASNRPGIGQPQHF.

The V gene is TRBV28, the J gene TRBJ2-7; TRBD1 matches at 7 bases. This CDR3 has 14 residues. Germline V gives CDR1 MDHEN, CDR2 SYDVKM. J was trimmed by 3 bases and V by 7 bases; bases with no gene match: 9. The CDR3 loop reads CASTPGQRIYEQYF. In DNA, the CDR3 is TGTGCCAGCACCCCGGGACAGAGGATCTACGAGCAGTACTTC.

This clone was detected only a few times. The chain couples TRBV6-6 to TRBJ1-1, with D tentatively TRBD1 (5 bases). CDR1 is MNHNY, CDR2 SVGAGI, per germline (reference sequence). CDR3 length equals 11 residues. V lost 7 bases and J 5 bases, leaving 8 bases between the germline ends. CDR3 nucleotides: TGTGCCAGCACTCAGGGTACTGAAGCTTTCTTT. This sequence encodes CASTQGTEAFF.

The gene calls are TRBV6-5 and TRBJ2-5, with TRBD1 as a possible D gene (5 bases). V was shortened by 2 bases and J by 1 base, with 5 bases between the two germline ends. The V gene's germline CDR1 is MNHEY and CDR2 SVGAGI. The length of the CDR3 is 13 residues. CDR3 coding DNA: TGTGCCAGCAGTTACCAGGGCCAAGAGACCCAGTACTTC. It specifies CASSYQGQETQYF.

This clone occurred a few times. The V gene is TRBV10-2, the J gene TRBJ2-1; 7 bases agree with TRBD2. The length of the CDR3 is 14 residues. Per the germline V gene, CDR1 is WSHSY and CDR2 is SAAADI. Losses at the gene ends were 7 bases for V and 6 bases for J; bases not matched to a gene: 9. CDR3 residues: CASTMTSSGNEQFF. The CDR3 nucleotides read TGCGCCAGCACCATGACTAGCTCGGGCAATGAGCAGTTCTTC.